The T cell receptor beta chain described here comes from a study of blood T cells in healthy people across ages. The CDR3 totals 15 residues. Germline V lookup: CDR1 ENHRY, CDR2 SYGVKD. V lost 5 bases and J 13 bases, leaving 24 bases between the germline ends. This clonotype was found once. A sample-barcoded 5' primer and a J-beta primer mix were used in a second PCR of about 7 to 11 cycles. TCRdb ran MiXCR on the 5' RACE reads and lists one entry per CDR3 protein. The sample yields hundreds of thousands of distinct CDR3 sequences, more than 45% seen once. The source material was blood. This sequence joins TRBV10-3 and TRBJ2-4; D may be TRBD1 (6 bases). The TCR comes from a man aged 55 to 69 in good health. The CDR3 is CAISKGDRSIGEQYF. CDR3 coding DNA: TGTGCCATCAGTAAAGGTGACAGGTCGATAGGGGAGCAGTACTTC.